Below, 30 T cell receptor beta chains from the same sample are listed, as sequenced in a study of T-cell reconstitution after alpha-beta-depleted transplantation in children. Preparation of the TCRbeta library used unique molecular identifiers. Each CDR3 protein gets one entry after TCRdb re-called the PCR reads with MiXCR. The table records about 610,000 distinct CDR3 sequences, 10% of them present only once. The sequencing here drew on PBMCs from the stem cell graft donor, taken from the stem cell graft. The receptors here all came from a human donor who donated a stem cell graft to a child with acute myeloid leukemia.

The genes are TRBV6-2 or TRBV6-3 and TRBJ2-4, with a possible D match to TRBD1 (7 bases). CDR1 is MNHEY and CDR2 is SVGEGT in the germline V gene. CDR3 length equals 15 residues. Between the trimmed V and J ends, which lost 7 bases and 9 bases, there was a span of 22 bases. CDR3 sequence: CASTPGGPGGIIQYF. CDR3 coding DNA: TGTGCCAGCACTCCCGGAGGGCCAGGGGGGATCATTCAGTACTTC.

This clonotype has only a few counts. This rearrangement joins TRBV12-3 or TRBV12-4 to TRBJ1-1, with D unclear. The CDR3 is 14 residues long. V lost 3 bases, J lost 0 bases, and 8 bases lay in between. CDR3 DNA: TGTGCCAGCAGTTTCTGGAGCCTGAACACTGAAGCTTTCTTT. Translated: CASSFWSLNTEAFF.

This clonotype was found once. A read error is likely, as this CDR3 ends without the conserved phenylalanine or tryptophan. The chain has TRBV20-1 and TRBJ1-5; TRBD1 aligns across 7 bases. Germline V CDR1 and CDR2: DFQATT, SNEGSKA (reference sequence). Trimming removed 6 bases from V and 1 base from J; junction bases left unmatched: 9. This CDR3 has 15 residues. The CDR3 loop reads CSAITGARSNQPQHY. DNA for the CDR3: TGCAGTGCAATTACAGGGGCGAGGAGCAATCAGCCCCAGCATTAT.

This clonotype was observed many times. V gene TRBV3-1 combines with J gene TRBJ2-5; the match to TRBD2 covers 11 bases. In germline, CDR1 is LGHDT, CDR2 YNNKEL (reference sequence). With 0 bases clipped from V and 5 bases from J, the junction kept 2 bases outside the gene matches. There are 15 residues in the CDR3. CDR3 amino acids: CASSQDGLAGETQYF. The CDR3 DNA sequence: TGTGCCAGCAGCCAAGATGGACTAGCGGGTGAGACCCAGTACTTC.

This clonotype was recorded at least ten times. This CDR3 reads CASSQAAGADTQYF. In nucleotides, the CDR3 is TGCGCCAGCAGCCAAGCAGCGGGCGCAGATACGCAGTATTTT. This rearrangement joins TRBV4-3 to TRBJ2-3, with D tentatively TRBD2 (6 bases). CDR1 and CDR2 from the germline V gene are LGHNA and YSLEER. This CDR3 comprises 14 residues. Trimming cost V 1 base and J 4 bases, with 9 bases left between them.

This clonotype showed up many times. The chain has TRBV6-5 and TRBJ2-7; the D is unclear. The CDR3 is 15 amino acids. V was shortened by 0 bases and J by 1 base, with 10 bases between the two germline ends. Germline-derived CDR1 and CDR2 are MNHEY and SVGAGI. For the CDR3, the DNA is TGTGCCAGCAGTTACTCAACCTTAGGGTCCTACGAGCAGTACTTC. Its protein product is CASSYSTLGSYEQYF.

This clonotype occurred once. This likely comes from a read error, as the CDR3 has no conserved phenylalanine or tryptophan at its end. The V call is TRBV6-4, the J call TRBJ2-1, with 7 bases aligning to TRBD2. Trimming removed 3 bases from V and 3 bases from J; junction bases left unmatched: 2. The CDR3 contains 14 residues. Germline V gives CDR1 MRHNA, CDR2 SNTAGT. The chain's CDR3 is CASSERGFYNEQFL. The CDR3 bases are TGTGCCAGCAGTGAGCGGGGGTTCTACAATGAGCAGTTCCTC.

In this sample, this clonotype turned up a few times. This rearrangement joins TRBV30 to TRBJ2-4; D may be TRBD2 (6 bases). Germline V gene sequence: CDR1 GTSNPN, CDR2 SVGIG (reference sequence). There are 11 residues in the CDR3. V was trimmed by 2 bases and J by 9 bases, leaving 8 bases between them. The CDR3, as DNA: TGTGCCTGGAGTCTGCGGGGCATTCAGTACTTC. Translating gives CAWSLRGIQYF.

This clonotype was seen at least ten times. CDR3 protein: CASSLVGLAGDYEQYF. CDR3 coding DNA: TGTGCCAGCAGCTTAGTAGGGCTAGCGGGAGACTACGAGCAGTACTTC. The chain employs TRBV7-2 and TRBJ2-7, with 10 bases fitting TRBD2. J lost 3 bases, V lost 1 base, and 6 bases had no gene match. The CDR3 is 16 residues long. Germline loops: CDR1 SGHTA, CDR2 FQGNSA.

The V gene is TRBV28, the J gene TRBJ2-7; unclear D gene. Germline CDR1 is MDHEN and CDR2 is SYDVKM. This CDR3 comprises 13 residues. V dropped 3 bases and J dropped 2 bases, with 8 bases sitting between them. CDR3 bases: TGTGCCAGCAGTTTGCCAAAGACCTACGAGCAGTACTTC. Translated: CASSLPKTYEQYF. Full variable domain (missing parts from reference TRBV28 and TRBJ2-7): DVKVTQSSRYLVKRTGEKVFLECVQDMDHENMFWYRQDPGLGLRLIYFSYDVKMKEKGDIPEGYSVSREKKERFSLILESASTNQTSMYLCASSLPKTYEQYFGPGTRLTVT.

A remark on this clonotype: This may arise from a read error, as a much more abundant clone is one base away. The rearrangement uses TRBV29-1 and TRBJ2-5; 8 bases match TRBD1. The CDR3 is made up of 11 amino acids. Looked up from germline, CDR1 is SQVTM and CDR2 is ANQGSEA. CDR3 loop: CTAGGTVTQYF. In DNA form, the CDR3 reads TGCACCGCAGGGGGCACGGTGACCCAGTACTTC. Combining the CDR3 with reference TRBV29-1 and TRBJ2-5 gives the whole variable domain SAVISQKPSRDICQRGTSLTIQCQVDSQVTMMFWYRQQPGQSLTLIATANQGSEATYESGFVIDKFPISRPNLTFSTLTVSNMSPEDSSIYLCTAGGTVTQYFGPGTRLLVL.

The chain employs TRBV29-1 and TRBJ1-3; no clear D gene. There are 13 residues in the CDR3. Trimming removed 4 bases at V and 1 base at J, with 8 bases between. The germline CDR1 and CDR2 sequences are SQVTM and ANQGSEA. Here the CDR3 DNA reads TGCAGCGTTGTGGTTCATTCTGGAAACACCATATATTTT. Translating gives CSVVVHSGNTIYF.

This clonotype has only a few counts. The CDR3 loop is CSVMFSGANVLTF. CDR3 nucleotide sequence: TGCAGCGTTATGTTCTCTGGGGCCAACGTCCTGACTTTC. This rearrangement joins TRBV29-1 to TRBJ2-6; D is unclear. The length of the CDR3 is 13 residues. V dropped 5 bases and J dropped 0 bases, with 5 bases sitting between them. The germline gives CDR1 SQVTM, CDR2 ANQGSEA.

The V gene is TRBV2, the J gene TRBJ2-7; 11 bases line up with TRBD2. Germline CDR1 reads SNHLY; CDR2 reads FYNNEI. V trimming: 8 bases; J trimming: 6 bases; junction bases outside the gene matches: 6. The CDR3 runs to 13 residues. CDR3 coding DNA: TGTGCCAGCGGTAGCGGGAGGGCGAGCGAGCAGTACTTC. Translation: CASGSGRASEQYF.

This clonotype was detected a few times. The chain links TRBV11-2 to TRBJ2-1, with D hard to call. Trimming cost V 2 bases and J 3 bases, with 11 bases left between them. CDR1 and CDR2 (germline): SGHAT, FQNNGV. The CDR3 contains 15 residues. Written as DNA, the CDR3 is TGTGCCAGCAGCTTAAGTAGCAACTTCTACAATGAGCAGTTCTTC. It yields the protein CASSLSSNFYNEQFF.

This clonotype occurred a few times. The chain couples TRBV29-1 to TRBJ2-1; D might be TRBD2 (5 bases). The ends were cut back, 1 base at V and 7 bases at J, with 8 bases in the middle. The CDR3 covers 12 residues. From germline, CDR1 is SQVTM and CDR2 ANQGSEA. As DNA, the CDR3 is TGCAGCGTTGAAGGACGGACTAATGAGCAGTTCTTC. Amino acids: CSVEGRTNEQFF.

The table lists this clonotype with a few counts. The chain joins TRBV20-1 to TRBJ2-1, with 10 bases identical to TRBD2. CDR1 is DFQATT and CDR2 is SNEGSKA in the germline V gene (reference sequence). This CDR3 contains 15 residues. J lost 10 bases, V lost 1 base, and 10 bases had no gene match. CDR3 sequence: CSARGLLAGEEEQFF. The CDR3, as DNA: TGCAGTGCTAGAGGTCTCCTAGCGGGGGAGGAGGAGCAGTTCTTC.

Ten or more counts support this clonotype. V is TRBV7-9 and J is TRBJ1-2; TRBD1 agrees at 7 bases. This CDR3 contains 13 residues. CDR1 is SEHNR and CDR2 is FQNEAQ in the germline V gene (reference sequence). J was trimmed by 8 bases and V by 5 bases; bases with no gene match: 8. CDR3 in DNA: TGTGCCAGCAGCAATTGGAGGGGGCTCGGCTACACCTTC. Translation gives CASSNWRGLGYTF.

This clonotype showed up just a few times. This chain joins TRBV28 and TRBJ2-7; D is undetermined. V gave up 6 bases and J gave up 2 bases, with 5 bases separating them. Germline assignment: CDR1 MDHEN and CDR2 SYDVKM. The CDR3 totals 11 residues. The CDR3 nucleotides are TGTGCCAGCAGACATACCTACGAGCAGTACTTC. It codes for CASRHTYEQYF.

Only a few counts were recorded for this clonotype. This chain joins TRBV29-1 and TRBJ2-3, with D possibly being TRBD2 (6 bases). V was cut by 6 bases and J by 2 bases, with 21 bases left in between. Germline V gives CDR1 SQVTM, CDR2 ANQGSEA. This CDR3 has 16 amino acids. The CDR3 reads CSVVYYSGTATDTQYF. DNA for the CDR3: TGCAGCGTGGTCTACTATAGCGGAACCGCCACAGATACGCAGTATTTT.

In this sample, this clonotype turned up a few times. J is TRBJ2-3 and V is TRBV10-3; 7 positions match TRBD2. The CDR3 consists of 14 residues. Germline trimming cut 3 bases from V and 3 bases from J; bases unmatched to any gene: 3. Germline V gene data show CDR1 as ENHRY and CDR2 as SYGVKD. The CDR3 reads CAISDGGRTDTQYF. CDR3 nucleotides: TGTGCCATCAGTGACGGGGGGAGGACAGATACGCAGTATTTT.

The chain is built from TRBV4-3 and TRBJ2-1; D remains unclear. CDR1 and CDR2 (germline): LGHNA, YSLEER. V was trimmed by 1 base and J by 11 bases, leaving 9 bases between them. The CDR3 consists of 12 residues. The DNA of the CDR3 is TGCGCCAGCAGCCAAGCGGGCGGCAAGCAGTTCTTC. Its protein is CASSQAGGKQFF.

This rearrangement joins TRBV24-1 to TRBJ2-2, with 8 bases identical to TRBD1. CDR1 and CDR2 (germline): KGHDR, SFDVKD. After removal of 9 bases from V and 4 bases from J, the junction contained 6 bases not matched to a gene. This CDR3 is built from 14 residues. In DNA form, the CDR3 reads TGTGCCACCGACAGGGGCCCCACCACCGGGGAGCTGTTTTTT. It encodes CATDRGPTTGELFF.

This clonotype was counted between two and nine times. The rearrangement uses TRBV11-2 and TRBJ1-5; D uncertain. V dropped 0 bases and J dropped 1 base, with 22 bases sitting between them. The CDR3 sequence is 20 residues long. Germline assignment: CDR1 SGHAT and CDR2 FQNNGV. CDR3 loop: CASSLEALGRSRPSNQPQHF. The DNA of the CDR3 is TGTGCCAGCAGCTTAGAAGCGCTAGGGAGGTCCCGCCCGAGCAATCAGCCCCAGCATTTT.

This chain connects TRBV20-1 to TRBJ2-2, with 7 bases matching TRBD1. The CDR3 consists of 14 residues. Germline V gene sequence: CDR1 DFQATT, CDR2 SNEGSKA (reference sequence). V dropped 5 bases and J dropped 1; count of bases not matched to a gene: 4. The CDR3 protein is CSAADRENTGELFF. The CDR3, as DNA: TGCAGTGCTGCCGACAGGGAGAACACCGGGGAGCTGTTTTTT.

This clonotype was counted many times. CDR3 residues: CAISEGSMNGYGYTF. The CDR3, as DNA: TGTGCCATCAGTGAAGGTAGTATGAATGGCTATGGCTACACCTTC. This rearrangement joins TRBV10-3 to TRBJ1-2; D gene uncertain. The V gene's germline CDR1 is ENHRY and CDR2 SYGVKD. The CDR3 contains 15 residues. The V end lost 3 bases, the J end lost 4 bases, and 15 bases lay between the germline ends.

The genes are TRBV7-2 and TRBJ1-1; D ambiguous. Looked up from germline, CDR1 is SGHTA and CDR2 is FQGNSA. The CDR3 loop spans 14 amino acids. Trimming pared 2 bases from V and 6 bases from J, leaving 13 bases between. CDR3 bases: TGTGCCAGCAGCTTACGGGCGGGAACCCCTGAAGCTTTCTTT. Protein product: CASSLRAGTPEAFF. The full variable domain, with the rest looked up from reference TRBV7-2 and TRBJ1-1, is GAGVSQSPSNKVTEKGKDVELRCDPISGHTALYWYRQSLGQGLEFLIYFQGNSAPDKSGLPSDRFSAERTGGSVSTLTIQRTQQEDSAVYLCASSLRAGTPEAFFGQGTRLTVV.

The chain combines TRBV12-3 or TRBV12-4 with TRBJ2-7; 11 nucleotides agree with TRBD1. The CDR3 covers 16 residues. V lost 6 bases and J lost 5; bases outside the gene matches: 12. This CDR3 reads CASSSRTGTGGNEQYF. The CDR3 bases are TGTGCCAGCAGCTCACGAACCGGGACAGGGGGAAACGAGCAGTACTTC.

This clonotype has ten or more counts. The chain couples TRBV20-1 to TRBJ2-7, with TRBD1 identical over 12 bases. The J segment lost 7 bases and the V segment lost 8 bases, leaving 6 bases of the junction unmatched. The germline V gene has CDR1 DFQATT and CDR2 SNEGSKA (reference sequence). The CDR3 totals 12 residues. The CDR3 protein is CSPGQGAIEQYF. The DNA for the CDR3 is TGCAGTCCGGGACAGGGGGCTATAGAGCAGTACTTC.

The chain employs TRBV20-1 and TRBJ2-3, with D perhaps assigned TRBD1 or TRBD2 (6 bases each). Germline lookup yields CDR1 DFQATT and CDR2 SNEGSKA (reference sequence). V was shortened by 7 bases and J by 0 bases, with 11 bases between the two germline ends. This CDR3 has 13 residues. The CDR3 is CSGGGLSTDTQYF. The CDR3 DNA sequence: TGCAGTGGAGGGGGACTGAGCACAGATACGCAGTATTTT.